The present entry profiles one TCR beta chain with its context. V shed 1 base and J shed 12 bases, with 14 bases lying between them. There are 13 residues in the CDR3. Germline V gives CDR1 SGHRS, CDR2 YFSETQ. This specimen belongs to a study of identical twins. A universal primer site was incorporated via template switching, and the cDNA contained unique molecular identifiers. TCRdb used MiXCR to reprocess the 5' RACE reads, holding one entry per CDR3 protein. The table has 400,000 to 550,000 distinct CDR3 sequences, 20% to 25% seen once. These data were also reused for a study on T cells expressing NK-cell markers. From that study: Dominance of the CD3+CD56-NKG2C+ fraction by these clonotypes also held in a handful of donors.

The source is a woman younger than 35 in good health. The sequenced sample was CD4+ T cells sorted from blood. V and J are TRBV5-1 and TRBJ2-1; either TRBD1 or TRBD2 may fit D (5 bases each). DNA of the CDR3: TGCGCCAGCAGCTTGCCGGGACGAGAAAGGCAGTTCTTC. Protein product: CASSLPGRERQFF.